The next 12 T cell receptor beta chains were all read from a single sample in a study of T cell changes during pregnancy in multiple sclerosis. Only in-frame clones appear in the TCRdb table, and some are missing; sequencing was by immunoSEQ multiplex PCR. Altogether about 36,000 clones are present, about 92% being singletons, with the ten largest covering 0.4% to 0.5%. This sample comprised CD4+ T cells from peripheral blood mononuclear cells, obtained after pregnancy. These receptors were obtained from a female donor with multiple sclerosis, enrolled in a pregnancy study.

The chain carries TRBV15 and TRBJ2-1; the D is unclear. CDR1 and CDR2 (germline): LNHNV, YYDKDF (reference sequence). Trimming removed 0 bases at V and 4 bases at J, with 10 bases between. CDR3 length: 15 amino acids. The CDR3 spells CATSRDRQAYNEQFF. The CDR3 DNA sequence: TGTGCCACCAGCAGAGATCGGCAGGCATACAATGAGCAGTTCTTC.

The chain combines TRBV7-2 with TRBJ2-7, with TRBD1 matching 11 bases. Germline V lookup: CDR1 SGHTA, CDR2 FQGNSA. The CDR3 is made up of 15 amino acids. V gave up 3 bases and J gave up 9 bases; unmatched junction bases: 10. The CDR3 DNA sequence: TGTGCCAGCAGCTTTCGCTCGGGACAGGGGGTCCCGCAGTACTTC. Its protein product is CASSFRSGQGVPQYF.

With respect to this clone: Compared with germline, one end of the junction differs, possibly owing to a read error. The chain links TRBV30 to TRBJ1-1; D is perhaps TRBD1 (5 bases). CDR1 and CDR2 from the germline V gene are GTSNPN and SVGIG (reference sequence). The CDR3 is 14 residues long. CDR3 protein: CARSPPGLNTEAFF. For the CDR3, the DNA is TGTGCCCGGAGCCCCCCAGGGCTGAACACTGAAGCTTTCTTT.

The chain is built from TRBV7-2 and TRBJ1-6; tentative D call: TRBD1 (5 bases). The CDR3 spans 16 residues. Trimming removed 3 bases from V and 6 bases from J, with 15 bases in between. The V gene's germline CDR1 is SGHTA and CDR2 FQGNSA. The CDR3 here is CASSLAGQATNSPLHF. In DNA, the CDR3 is TGTGCCAGCAGCTTGGCAGGACAAGCAACTAATTCACCCCTCCACTTT.

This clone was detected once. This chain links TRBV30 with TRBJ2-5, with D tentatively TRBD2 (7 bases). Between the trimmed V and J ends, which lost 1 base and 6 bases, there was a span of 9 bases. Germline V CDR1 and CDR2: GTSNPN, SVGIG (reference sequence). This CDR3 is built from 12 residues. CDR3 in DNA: TGTGCCTGGAGTGCGGGGGGCAAGACCCAGTACTTC. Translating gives CAWSAGGKTQYF.

CDR3 DNA sequence: TGTGCCAGCAGCGTGGACAGGGCTGGAAACACCATATATTTT. Translated: CASSVDRAGNTIYF. This chain uses TRBV5-4 with TRBJ1-3, with 8 bases fitting TRBD1. The CDR3 has 14 residues. CDR1 SGHNT and CDR2 YYREEE come from the germline V gene (reference sequence). V lost 4 bases, J lost 2 bases, and 2 bases stayed unmatched.

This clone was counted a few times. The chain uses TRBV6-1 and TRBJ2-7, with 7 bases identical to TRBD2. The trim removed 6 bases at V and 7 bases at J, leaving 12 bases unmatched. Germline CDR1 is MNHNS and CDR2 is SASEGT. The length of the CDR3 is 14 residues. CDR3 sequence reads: CASSRRGEAREQYF. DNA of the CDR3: TGTGCCAGCAGCCGCCGGGGGGAAGCAAGGGAGCAGTACTTC.

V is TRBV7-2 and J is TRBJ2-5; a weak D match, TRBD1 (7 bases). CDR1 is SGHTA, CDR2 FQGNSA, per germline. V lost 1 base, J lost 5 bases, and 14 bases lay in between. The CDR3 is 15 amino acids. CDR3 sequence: CASSLEGGQMETQYF. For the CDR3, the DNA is TGTGCCAGCAGCTTAGAGGGGGGACAGATGGAGACCCAGTACTTC.

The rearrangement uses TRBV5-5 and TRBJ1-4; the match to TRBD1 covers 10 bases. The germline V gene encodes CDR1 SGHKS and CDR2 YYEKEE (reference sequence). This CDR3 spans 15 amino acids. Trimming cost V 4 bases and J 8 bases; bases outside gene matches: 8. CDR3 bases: TGTGCCAGCAGCCTCCGACAGGGGGCGGGAGAAAAACTGTTTTTT. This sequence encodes CASSLRQGAGEKLFF.

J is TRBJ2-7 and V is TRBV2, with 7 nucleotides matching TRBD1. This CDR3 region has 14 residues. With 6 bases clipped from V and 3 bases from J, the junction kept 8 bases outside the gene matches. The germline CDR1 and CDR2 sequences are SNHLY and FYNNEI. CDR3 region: CASRIGQVSYEQYF. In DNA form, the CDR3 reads TGTGCCAGCAGGATAGGACAGGTCAGCTACGAGCAGTACTTC.

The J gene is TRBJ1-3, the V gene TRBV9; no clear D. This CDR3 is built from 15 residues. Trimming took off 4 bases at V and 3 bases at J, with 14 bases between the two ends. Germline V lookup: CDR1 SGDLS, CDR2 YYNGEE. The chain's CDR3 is CASSSRATDGNTIYF. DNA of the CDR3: TGTGCCAGCAGCTCTAGAGCGACGGATGGAAACACCATATATTTT.

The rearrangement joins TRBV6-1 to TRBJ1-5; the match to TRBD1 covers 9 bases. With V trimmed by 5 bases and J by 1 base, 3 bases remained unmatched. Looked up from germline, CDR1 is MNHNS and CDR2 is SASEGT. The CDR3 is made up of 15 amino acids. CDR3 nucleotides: TGTGCCAGCAGTCCCGACAGGGGGAGCAATCAGCCCCAGCATTTT. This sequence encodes CASSPDRGSNQPQHF.